This TCR beta chain was retrieved from a study of T cell responses to AZD1222 COVID-19 vaccine. Study-level information: Analyses pooled second doses at about 4 or about 12 weeks.

Clones were sequenced by immunoSEQ multiplex PCR, and TCRdb holds only the in-frame ones, with some missing. The sample lists fewer than 120,000 clones; 85% to 95% were seen once. General observations from the study: Repertoires were obtained only post-peak T cell response. Seropositivity was recorded at baseline in only a handful of AZD1222 recipients. Most donors were white British, females outnumbered males, and clonal diversity was possibly underestimated.

With regard to this clone: Its antigen is not identified.

This CDR3 is built from 15 residues. Germline V gene data show CDR1 as SNHLY and CDR2 as FYNNEI. The V end lost 4 bases, the J end lost 3 bases, and 13 bases lay between the germline ends. Source: peripheral blood, taken on day 0 of AZD1222 vaccination. The clonotype comes from an adult in good health. The rearrangement links TRBV2 to TRBJ2-1; D might be TRBD2 (5 bases). As DNA, the CDR3 is TGTGCCAGCAGTGGGTTCGCAGGACTCTACAATGAGCAGTTCTTC. Translating gives CASSGFAGLYNEQFF.